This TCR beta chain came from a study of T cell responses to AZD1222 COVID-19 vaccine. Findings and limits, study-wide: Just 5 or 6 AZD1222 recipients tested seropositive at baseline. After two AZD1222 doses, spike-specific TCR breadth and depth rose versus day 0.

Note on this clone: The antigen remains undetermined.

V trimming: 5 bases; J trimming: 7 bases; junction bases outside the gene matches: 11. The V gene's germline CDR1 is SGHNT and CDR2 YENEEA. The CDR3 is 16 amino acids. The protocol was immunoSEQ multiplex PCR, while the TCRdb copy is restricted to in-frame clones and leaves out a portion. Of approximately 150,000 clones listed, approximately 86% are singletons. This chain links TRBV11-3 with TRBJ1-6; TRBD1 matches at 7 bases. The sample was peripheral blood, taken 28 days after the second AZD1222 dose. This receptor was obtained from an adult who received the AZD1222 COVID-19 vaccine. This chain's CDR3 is CASSPRTGAGNSPLHF. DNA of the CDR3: TGTGCCAGCAGCCCGCGAACAGGGGCAGGGAATTCACCCCTCCACTTT.